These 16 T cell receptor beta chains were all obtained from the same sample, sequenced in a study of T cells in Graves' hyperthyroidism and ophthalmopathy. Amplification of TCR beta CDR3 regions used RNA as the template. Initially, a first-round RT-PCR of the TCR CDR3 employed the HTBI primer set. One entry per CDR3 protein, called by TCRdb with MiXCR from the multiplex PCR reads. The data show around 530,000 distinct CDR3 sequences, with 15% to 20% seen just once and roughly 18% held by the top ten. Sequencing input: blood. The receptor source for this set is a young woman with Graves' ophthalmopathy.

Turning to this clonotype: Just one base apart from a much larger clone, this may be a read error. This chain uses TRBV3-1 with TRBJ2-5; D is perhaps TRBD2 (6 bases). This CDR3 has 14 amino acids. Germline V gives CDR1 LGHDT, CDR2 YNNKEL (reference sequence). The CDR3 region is CASGQGSGPGTQYF. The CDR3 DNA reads TGTGCCAGCGGCCAAGGTAGCGGTCCCGGGACCCAGTACTTC.

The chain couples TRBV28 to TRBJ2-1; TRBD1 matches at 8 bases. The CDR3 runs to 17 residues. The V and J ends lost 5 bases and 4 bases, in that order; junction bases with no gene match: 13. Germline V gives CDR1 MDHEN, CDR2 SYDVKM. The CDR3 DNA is TGTGCCAGCAGTCTCTTTACGGACAGGGACAATTACAATGAGCAGTTCTTC. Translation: CASSLFTDRDNYNEQFF.

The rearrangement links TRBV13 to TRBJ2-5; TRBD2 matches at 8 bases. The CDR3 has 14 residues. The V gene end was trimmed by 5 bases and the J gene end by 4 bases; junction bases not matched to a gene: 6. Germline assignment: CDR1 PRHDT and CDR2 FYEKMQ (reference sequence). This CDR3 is CASSRGRMVETQYF. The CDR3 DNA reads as TGTGCCAGCAGCCGCGGGAGGATGGTAGAGACCCAGTACTTC. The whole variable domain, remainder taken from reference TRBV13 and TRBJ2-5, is AAGVIQSPRHLIKEKRETATLKCYPIPRHDTVYWYQQGPGQDPQFLISFYEKMQSDKGSIPDRFSAQQFSDYHSELNMSSLELGDSALYFCASSRGRMVETQYFGPGTRLLVL.

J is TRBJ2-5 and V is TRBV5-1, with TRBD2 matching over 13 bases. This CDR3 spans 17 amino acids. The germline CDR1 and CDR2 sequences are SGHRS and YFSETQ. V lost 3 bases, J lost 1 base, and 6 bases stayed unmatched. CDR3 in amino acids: CASSWLGTSGTQETQYF. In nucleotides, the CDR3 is TGCGCCAGCAGCTGGCTGGGGACTAGCGGGACCCAAGAGACCCAGTACTTC.

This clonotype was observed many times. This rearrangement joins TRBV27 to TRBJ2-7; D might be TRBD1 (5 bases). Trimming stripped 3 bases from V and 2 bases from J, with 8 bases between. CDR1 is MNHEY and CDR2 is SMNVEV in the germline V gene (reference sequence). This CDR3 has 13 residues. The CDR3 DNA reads TGTGCCAGCAGTTTCAGGACACCCTACGAGCAGTACTTC. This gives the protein CASSFRTPYEQYF.

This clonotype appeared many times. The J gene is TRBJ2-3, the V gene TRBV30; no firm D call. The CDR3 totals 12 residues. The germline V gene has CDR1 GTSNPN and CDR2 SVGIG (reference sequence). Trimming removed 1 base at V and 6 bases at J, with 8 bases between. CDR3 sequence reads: CAWSGAVDTQYF. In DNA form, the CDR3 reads TGTGCCTGGAGTGGGGCGGTTGATACGCAGTATTTT. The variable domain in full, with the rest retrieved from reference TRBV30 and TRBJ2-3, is SQTIHQWPATLVQPVGSPLSLECTVEGTSNPNLYWYRQAAGRGLQLLFYSVGIGQISSEVPQNLSASRPQDRQFILSSKKLLLSDSGFYLCAWSGAVDTQYFGPGTRLTVL.

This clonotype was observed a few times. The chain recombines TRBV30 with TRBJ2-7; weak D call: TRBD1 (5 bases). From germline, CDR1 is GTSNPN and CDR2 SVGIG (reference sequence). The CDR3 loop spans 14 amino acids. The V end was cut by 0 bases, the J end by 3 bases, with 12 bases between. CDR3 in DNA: TGTGCCTGGAGTGTTGTTACAGGCGGCTACGAGCAGTACTTC. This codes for CAWSVVTGGYEQYF.

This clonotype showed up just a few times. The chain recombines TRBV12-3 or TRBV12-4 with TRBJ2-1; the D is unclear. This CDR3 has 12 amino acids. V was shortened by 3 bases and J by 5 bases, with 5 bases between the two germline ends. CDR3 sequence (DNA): TGTGCCAGCAGTTTTACGAACAATGAGCAGTTCTTC. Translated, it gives CASSFTNNEQFF.

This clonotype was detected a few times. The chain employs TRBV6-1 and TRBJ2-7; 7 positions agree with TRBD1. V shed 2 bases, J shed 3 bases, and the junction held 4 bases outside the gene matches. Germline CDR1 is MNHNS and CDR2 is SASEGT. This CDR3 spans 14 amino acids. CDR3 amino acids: CASSEQGEIYEQYF. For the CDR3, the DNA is TGTGCCAGCAGTGAACAGGGGGAAATCTACGAGCAGTACTTC.

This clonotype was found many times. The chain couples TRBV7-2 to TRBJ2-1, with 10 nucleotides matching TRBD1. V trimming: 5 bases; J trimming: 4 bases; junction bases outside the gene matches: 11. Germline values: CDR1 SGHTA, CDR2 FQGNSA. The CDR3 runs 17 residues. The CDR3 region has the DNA TGTGCCAGCAGCCCCGATCTCGGACAGGGGGTTTACAATGAGCAGTTCTTC. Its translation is CASSPDLGQGVYNEQFF.

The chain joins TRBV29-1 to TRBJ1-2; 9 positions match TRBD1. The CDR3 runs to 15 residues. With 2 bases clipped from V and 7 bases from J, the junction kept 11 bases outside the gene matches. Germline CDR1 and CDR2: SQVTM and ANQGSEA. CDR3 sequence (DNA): TGCAGCGTTGAACTACGGGGACAGGGTGTTGGTGGCTACACCTTC. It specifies CSVELRGQGVGGYTF. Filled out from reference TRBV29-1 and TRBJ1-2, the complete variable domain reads SAVISQKPSRDICQRGTSLTIQCQVDSQVTMMFWYRQQPGQSLTLIATANQGSEATYESGFVIDKFPISRPNLTFSTLTVSNMSPEDSSIYLCSVELRGQGVGGYTFGSGTRLTVV.

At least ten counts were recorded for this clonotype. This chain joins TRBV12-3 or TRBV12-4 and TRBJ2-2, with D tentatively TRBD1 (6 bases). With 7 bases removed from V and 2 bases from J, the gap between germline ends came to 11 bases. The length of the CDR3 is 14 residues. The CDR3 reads CASKWTANTGELFF. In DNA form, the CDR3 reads TGTGCCAGCAAGTGGACAGCCAACACCGGGGAGCTGTTTTTT.

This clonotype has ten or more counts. The CDR3 loop reads CASSPGSSGEQYF. In nucleotides, the CDR3 is TGTGCCAGCAGCCCCGGGAGTTCGGGCGAGCAGTACTTC. The rearrangement links TRBV14 to TRBJ2-7, with D possibly being TRBD2 (6 bases). This CDR3 spans 13 amino acids. V lost 4 bases and J lost 6, with 13 bases in between. Germline CDR1 is SGHDN and CDR2 is FVKESK.

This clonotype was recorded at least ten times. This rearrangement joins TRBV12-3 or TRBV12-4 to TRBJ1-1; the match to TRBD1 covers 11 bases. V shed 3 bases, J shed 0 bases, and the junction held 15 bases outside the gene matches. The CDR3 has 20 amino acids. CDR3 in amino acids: CASSFRTGGGLLLMNTEAFF. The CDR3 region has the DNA TGTGCCAGCAGTTTCCGGACAGGGGGCGGCTTACTTCTCATGAACACTGAAGCTTTCTTT.

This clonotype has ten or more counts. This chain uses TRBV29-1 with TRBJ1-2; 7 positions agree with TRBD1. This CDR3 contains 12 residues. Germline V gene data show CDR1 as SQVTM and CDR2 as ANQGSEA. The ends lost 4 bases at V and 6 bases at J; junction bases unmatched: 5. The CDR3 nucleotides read TGCAGCGTTGGCCGGACAGGTGATGGCTACACCTTC. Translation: CSVGRTGDGYTF.

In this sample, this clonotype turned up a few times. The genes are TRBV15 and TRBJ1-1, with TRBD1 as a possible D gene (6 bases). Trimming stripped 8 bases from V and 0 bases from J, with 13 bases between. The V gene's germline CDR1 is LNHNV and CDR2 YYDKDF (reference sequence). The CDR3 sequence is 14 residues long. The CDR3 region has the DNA TGTGCCACCGATCAGGGGACGATGAACACTGAAGCTTTCTTT. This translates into CATDQGTMNTEAFF.